This T cell receptor (beta chain) was observed in a study of blood T cell repertoires in COVID-19. The overall study: The study drew acute and convalescent COVID-19 samples from the United States, Italy and Spain.

Germline V gene data show CDR1 as SGHTA and CDR2 as FQGNSA. The trim removed 1 base at V and 4 bases at J, leaving 3 bases unmatched. The CDR3 loop spans 14 amino acids. As handled by the study authors: Cell counts per sample came from amplifying reference gene primers. Repertoires were generated with immunoSEQ multiplex PCR, while TCRdb's copy carries only in-frame clones and drops some. D and trimming come from the DNA, and the V and J calls and clone size come from that table. The sample contains 150,000 to 200,000 clones, just over 85% of which appear only once. The specimen sequenced was peripheral blood. The chain has TRBV7-2 and TRBJ1-1; 7 bases line up with TRBD1. The sequence was collected from a man aged 45-65 years with active or convalescent COVID-19. The CDR3 is CASSLDRGGTEAFF. DNA of the CDR3: TGTGCCAGCAGCTTAGACAGGGGAGGCACTGAAGCTTTCTTT.